This record looks at one T cell receptor beta chain sequence and its context. A second PCR, run for about 6 to 11 cycles, used a sample-barcoded 5' primer plus a J-beta primer mix. TCRdb itself ran the 5' RACE reads through MiXCR, one entry per CDR3 protein. The sample shows around 1,000,000 distinct CDR3 sequences, approximately 25% of them seen only once. These data belong to a study of blood T cells in healthy people across ages. Study background: Per every two T cells, about one barcoded beta molecule was captured by template switching.

The CDR3 consists of 19 residues. The V segment lost 8 bases and the J segment 0 bases; nucleotides outside the gene matches: 16. In germline, CDR1 is WNHNN, CDR2 SYGVQD (reference sequence). This sample was shared with a second study, whose subject was T cells of mothers and their children. As that report states: Inherited differences only slightly affect thymic shaping of TCR recombination output.

The clonotype was recovered from a girl aged 2-10 years in good health. Sequencing was performed on blood. The chain has TRBV10-1 and TRBJ2-6; 7 bases map to TRBD1. The DNA for the CDR3 is TGCGCCAGCCGCCTACCTCCGAAGGGGGCTTTCTCTGGGGCCAACGTCCTGACTTTC. It encodes CASRLPPKGAFSGANVLTF.